This TCR beta chain was sequenced during a study of cytomegalovirus exposure and HLA in healthy donors. General study points: Several of the most significant clusters appeared, in a later analysis, to be linked to common viral pathogens. Overall, approximately 150 TCR beta chains were annotated as cytomegalovirus-associated. In a later analysis, V- and J-gene trimming of beta chains associated with a DCLRE1C missense variant, replicated independently.

Germline CDR1 and CDR2: MNHNY and SVGAGI (reference sequence). V dropped 4 bases and J dropped 3; count of bases not matched to a gene: 6. The CDR3 has 16 residues. The PCR made use of 60 Vbeta and 13 Jbeta primers. Here immunoSEQ multiplex PCR was the method, and the copy in TCRdb shows in-frame clones only, minus some. The data contain about 200,000 clones, roughly 85% of them singletons. In the case of this clone: Its antigen is still unknown.

Sequencing was done on a sample of PBMCs. This chain connects TRBV6-6 to TRBJ2-1; 10 bases align to TRBD2. The receptor was isolated from a woman aged 18-35 years in good health and CMV-seronegative. The CDR3 sequence: CASSSSSGSFYNEQFF. The CDR3 coding sequence is TGTGCCAGCAGTTCCTCTAGCGGGAGCTTCTACAATGAGCAGTTCTTC.